The clone carrying this T cell receptor (beta chain) was seen more than once but under ten times. The antigen remains unidentified. The authors made TCR cDNA by 5'RACE template switching, adding a universal primer site and UMIs. TCRdb redid the calling of the 5' RACE reads with MiXCR, one entry per CDR3 protein. The profile shows approximately 550,000 distinct CDR3 sequences, 15% to 20% of them singletons. The ends lost 4 bases at V and 7 bases at J; junction bases unmatched: 13. The CDR3 extends over 16 amino acids. Germline V gene lookup returns CDR1 SGHDT and CDR2 YYEEEE. The data were obtained in a study of T cells after yellow fever vaccination. Study-wide results and caveats: Subsequent to the booster, the majority of primary-vaccination clones reappeared (roughly 95% CD4, 88% CD8).

The starting material was PBMCs, obtained 15 days after the yellow fever booster vaccination. The chain has TRBV5-6 and TRBJ2-7; 11 bases map to TRBD1. The clonotype was recovered from a man aged 25-45 years who received the YFV17D yellow fever vaccine. In DNA, the CDR3 is TGTGCCAGCAGCCCGACCTTCACGGACAGGGGGCTTGAGCAGTACTTC. Amino acids: CASSPTFTDRGLEQYF.